This T cell receptor beta chain was identified in a study of T cell repertoires in cytomegalovirus infection. Study information: Through public TCR beta signatures, both CMV infection and matching HLA type were indicated.

TCRdb analysed the reads with MiXCR anew, one entry per CDR3 protein. The sample shows approximately 170,000 distinct CDR3 sequences, 17% of them seen only once. The ends were cut back, 5 bases at V and 2 bases at J, with 29 bases in the middle. The length of the CDR3 is 20 residues. Germline V lookup: CDR1 ENHRY, CDR2 SYGVKD. This clonotype has a handful of counts. The origin of this receptor is a human donor in good health (CMV status not recorded). Some clones in this sample may be carry-over from other donors' samples. Material: CD8+ T cells from PBMCs. The chain carries TRBV10-3 and TRBJ2-3; TRBD2 is a possible D gene (6 bases). The CDR3 reads CAISPYDGGTRTSITDTQYF. DNA of the CDR3: TGTGCCATCAGTCCCTACGATGGGGGGACCAGGACCTCTATCACAGATACGCAGTATTTT.